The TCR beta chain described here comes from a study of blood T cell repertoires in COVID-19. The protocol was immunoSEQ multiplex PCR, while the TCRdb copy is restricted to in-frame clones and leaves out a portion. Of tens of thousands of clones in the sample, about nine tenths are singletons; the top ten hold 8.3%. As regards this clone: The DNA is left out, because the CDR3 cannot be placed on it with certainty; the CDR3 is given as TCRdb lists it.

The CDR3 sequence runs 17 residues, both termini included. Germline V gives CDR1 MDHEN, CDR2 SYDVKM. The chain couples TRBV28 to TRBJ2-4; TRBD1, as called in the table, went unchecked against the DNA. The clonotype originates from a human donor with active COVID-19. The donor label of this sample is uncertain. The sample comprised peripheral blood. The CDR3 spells CASSLAQAGGWRDIQYF.